Here is one T cell receptor beta chain with its context. As for treatment: oral pan-JAK inhibitor, 5-10 mg twice daily. Sequencing used cDNA as its template, made by extracting RNA and reverse transcribing it. TCRdb keeps only in-frame clones here, not all; method: immunoSEQ multiplex PCR. Of roughly 100,000 clones listed, 85% to 90% are singletons. The sample is drawn from a study of CD8+ T cells in alopecia areata. Source: CD8+ T cells sorted from blood, taken at approximately week 30, from a patient treated with tofacitinib. The sequence was obtained from a human donor with alopecia areata.

CDR3 region: CASSLGVGLQPQHF. Here the CDR3 DNA reads TGTGCCAGCAGCTTGGGGGTTGGATTGCAGCCCCAGCATTTT. This chain joins TRBV7-8 and TRBJ1-5; D is possibly TRBD1 (5 bases). The CDR3 runs 14 residues. The V end lost 3 bases, the J end lost 7 bases, and 13 bases lay between the germline ends. CDR1 is SGHVS, CDR2 FQNEAQ, per germline.